Described below is a single T cell receptor beta chain sequence and its context. This CDR3 is built from 17 residues. Deletions cut 5 bases from V and 6 bases from J, with 23 bases between. Per the germline V gene, CDR1 is SEHNR and CDR2 is FQNEAQ (reference sequence). One entry per CDR3 protein results from TCRdb running MiXCR on the 5' RACE reads. The table lists roughly 60,000 distinct CDR3 sequences, about 28% of them singletons, with roughly 2.3% in the top ten. Cells sorted as Tregs were CD4+, CD25+ and CD127-/low. The chain has TRBV7-9 and TRBJ2-4; a possible D gene is TRBD2 (7 bases). This TCR was sampled from a female donor with breast cancer. What was sequenced was tumor-infiltrating Tregs sorted from the breast tumor. The CDR3 loop reads CASSPPPTVRGGNIQYF. CDR3 bases: TGTGCCAGCAGCCCCCCTCCAACAGTGAGGGGGGGAAACATTCAGTACTTC.